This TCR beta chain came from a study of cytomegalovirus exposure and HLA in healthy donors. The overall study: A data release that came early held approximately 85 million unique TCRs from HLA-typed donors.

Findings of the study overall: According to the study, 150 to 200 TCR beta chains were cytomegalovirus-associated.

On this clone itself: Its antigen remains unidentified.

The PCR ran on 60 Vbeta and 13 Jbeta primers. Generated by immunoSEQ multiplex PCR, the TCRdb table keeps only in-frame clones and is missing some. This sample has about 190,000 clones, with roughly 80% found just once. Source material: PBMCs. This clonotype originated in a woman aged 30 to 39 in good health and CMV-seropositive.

The CDR3 bases are TGCAGCGGGGCTTTTGGGACCGGGGAGCTGTTTTTT. This translates into CSGAFGTGELFF. This chain joins TRBV29-1 and TRBJ2-2; the D is unclear. The CDR3 has 12 amino acids. The germline V and J ends were trimmed by 7 bases and 5 bases, with 11 bases remaining between them. Germline V gene lookup returns CDR1 SQVTM and CDR2 ANQGSEA.